The entry below describes one T cell receptor beta chain. The entry originates in a study of blood T cell repertoires in COVID-19. Looking at the study overall: Researchers got acute and convalescent COVID-19 samples from the United States, Italy and Spain.

Trimming removed 5 bases from V and 7 bases from J, with 20 bases in between. Germline CDR1 reads SGHTA; CDR2 reads FQGNSA. CDR3 length: 15 residues. Sequencing used immunoSEQ multiplex PCR; TCRdb keeps in-frame clones, though not all of them. The sample has tens of thousands of clones, about 91% seen once. The sequence was obtained from a human donor with active COVID-19. The donor label of this sample is uncertain. This sequence joins TRBV7-2 and TRBJ1-2; a possible D gene is TRBD1 (6 bases). Sequenced: peripheral blood. CDR3 protein: CASSPREVRQAGYTF. The DNA for the CDR3 is TGTGCCAGCAGCCCTCGGGAAGTTAGACAGGCTGGCTACACCTTC.